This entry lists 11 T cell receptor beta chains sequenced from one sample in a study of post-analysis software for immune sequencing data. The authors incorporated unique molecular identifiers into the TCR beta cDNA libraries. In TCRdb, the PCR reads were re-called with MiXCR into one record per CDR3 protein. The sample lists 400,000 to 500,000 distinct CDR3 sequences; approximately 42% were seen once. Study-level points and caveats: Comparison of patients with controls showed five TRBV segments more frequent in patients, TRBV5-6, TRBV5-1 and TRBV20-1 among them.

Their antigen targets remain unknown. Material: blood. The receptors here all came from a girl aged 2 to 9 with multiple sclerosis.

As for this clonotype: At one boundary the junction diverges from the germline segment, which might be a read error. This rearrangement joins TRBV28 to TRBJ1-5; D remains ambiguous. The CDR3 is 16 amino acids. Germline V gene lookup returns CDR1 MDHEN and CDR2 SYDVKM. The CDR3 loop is CAGSLRRQVNNQPQHF. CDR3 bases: TGTGCCGGCAGTTTACGAAGACAAGTTAACAATCAGCCCCAGCATTTT.

The CDR3 sequence: CASSLGPPGNIQYF. CDR3 DNA sequence: TGTGCCAGCAGCTTAGGGCCCCCGGGGAACATTCAGTACTTC. The J gene is TRBJ2-7, the V gene TRBV7-9, with D possibly matching TRBD2 (5 bases). The J call may not be correct, given that the DNA end is closer to TRBJ2-4. The CDR3 loop spans 14 amino acids. The germline V gene encodes CDR1 SEHNR and CDR2 FQNEAQ (reference sequence).

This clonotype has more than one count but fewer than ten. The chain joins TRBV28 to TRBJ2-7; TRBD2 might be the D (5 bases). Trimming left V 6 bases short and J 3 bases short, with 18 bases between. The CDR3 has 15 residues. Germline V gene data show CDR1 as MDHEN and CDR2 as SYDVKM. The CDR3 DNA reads TGTGCCAGCAGACCAATAAGGTATCGGGACTACGAGCAGTACTTC. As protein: CASRPIRYRDYEQYF. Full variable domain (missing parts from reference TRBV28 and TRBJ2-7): DVKVTQSSRYLVKRTGEKVFLECVQDMDHENMFWYRQDPGLGLRLIYFSYDVKMKEKGDIPEGYSVSREKKERFSLILESASTNQTSMYLCASRPIRYRDYEQYFGPGTRLTVT.

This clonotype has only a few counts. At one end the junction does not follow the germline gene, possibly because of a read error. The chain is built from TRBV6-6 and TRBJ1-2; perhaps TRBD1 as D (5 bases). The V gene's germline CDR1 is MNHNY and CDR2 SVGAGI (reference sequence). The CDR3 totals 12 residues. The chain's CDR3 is CASRNGDYGYTF. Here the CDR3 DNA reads TGTGCCAGCAGAAACGGGGACTATGGTTACACCTTC.

This chain's CDR3 is CASSGPRRGNKQFF. The CDR3 DNA is TGTGCCAGCAGCGGGCCCCGCAGGGGAAATAAGCAGTTCTTC. The chain uses TRBV6-5 and TRBJ2-1; weak D call: TRBD1 (6 bases). This CDR3 spans 14 amino acids. V was clipped by 6 bases and J by 11 bases, with 20 bases between them. Germline V CDR1 and CDR2: MNHEY, SVGAGI.

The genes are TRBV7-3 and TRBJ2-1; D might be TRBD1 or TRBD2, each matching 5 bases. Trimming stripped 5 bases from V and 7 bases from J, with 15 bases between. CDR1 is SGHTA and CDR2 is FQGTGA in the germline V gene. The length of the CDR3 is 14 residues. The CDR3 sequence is CASSPLSGQNEQFF. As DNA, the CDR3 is TGTGCCAGCAGCCCTCTCTCGGGGCAGAATGAGCAGTTCTTC.

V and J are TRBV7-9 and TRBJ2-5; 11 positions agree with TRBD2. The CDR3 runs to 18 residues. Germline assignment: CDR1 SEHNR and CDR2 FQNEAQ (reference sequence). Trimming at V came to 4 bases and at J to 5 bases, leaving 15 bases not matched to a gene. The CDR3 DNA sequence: TGTGCCAGCAGCTCTAGCGCCCATCGACTAGCGGGAAGGGAGACCCAGTACTTC. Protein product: CASSSSAHRLAGRETQYF.

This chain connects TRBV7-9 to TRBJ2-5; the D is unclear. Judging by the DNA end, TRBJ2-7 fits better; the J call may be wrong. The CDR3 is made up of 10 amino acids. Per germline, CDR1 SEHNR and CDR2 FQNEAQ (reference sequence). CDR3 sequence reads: CASSGHEQYF. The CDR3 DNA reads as TGTGCCAGCAGCGGGCACGAGCAGTACTTC.

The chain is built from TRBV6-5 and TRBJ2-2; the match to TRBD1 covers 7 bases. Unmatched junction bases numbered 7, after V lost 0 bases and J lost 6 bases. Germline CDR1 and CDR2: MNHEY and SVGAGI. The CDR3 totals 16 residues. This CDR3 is CASSYSKWQGAGELFF. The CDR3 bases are TGTGCCAGCAGTTACTCGAAATGGCAGGGGGCCGGGGAGCTGTTTTTT.

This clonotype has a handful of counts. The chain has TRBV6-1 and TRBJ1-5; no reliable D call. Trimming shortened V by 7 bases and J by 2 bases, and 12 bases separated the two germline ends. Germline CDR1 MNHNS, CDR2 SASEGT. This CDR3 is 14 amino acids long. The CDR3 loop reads CASIPIMGNQPQHF. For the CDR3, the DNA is TGTGCCAGCATTCCAATAATGGGCAATCAGCCCCAGCATTTT.

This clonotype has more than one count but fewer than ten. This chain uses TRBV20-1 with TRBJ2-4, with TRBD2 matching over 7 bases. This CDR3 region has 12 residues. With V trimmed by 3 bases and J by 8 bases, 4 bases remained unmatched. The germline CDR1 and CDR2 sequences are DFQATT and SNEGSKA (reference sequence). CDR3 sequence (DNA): TGCAGTGCTAGGGGGGGGGAGGACATTCAGTACTTC. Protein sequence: CSARGGEDIQYF.